Sequencing of this T cell receptor beta chain was carried out in a study of human versus mouse CDR3 diversity and MHC coevolution. Germline trimming cut 4 bases from V and 2 bases from J; bases unmatched to any gene: 13. CDR1 LGHNA and CDR2 YSLEER come from the germline V gene. The CDR3 is made up of 17 amino acids. Study-wide results and limits: About 1.7 million TCR beta clonotypes were estimated for humans, the largest repertoire. Human CDR3s averaged more deletions and insertions than mouse CDR3s. Six MHC II alleles selected the human T cells.

Profiling relied on immunoSEQ multiplex PCR, and the TCRdb table lists in-frame clones only, not all of them. The sample comprises 86,000 or so clones, approximately 92% of which are singletons, and 1.2% to 1.5% rests with the top ten. To note about this clone: Its antigen is unidentified.

The clonotype comes from a person aged 25 to 75 in good health. The V and J genes are TRBV4-3 and TRBJ1-2; 7 bases agree with TRBD1. Sample: naive CD4+ T cells from blood. Described subset: CD45RO-negative CD62L-positive naive CD4 T cells. CDR3 coding DNA: TGCGCCAGCAGCCCACAGGCGGGAGGGGGCCAGAACTATGGCTACACCTTC. This encodes CASSPQAGGGQNYGYTF.